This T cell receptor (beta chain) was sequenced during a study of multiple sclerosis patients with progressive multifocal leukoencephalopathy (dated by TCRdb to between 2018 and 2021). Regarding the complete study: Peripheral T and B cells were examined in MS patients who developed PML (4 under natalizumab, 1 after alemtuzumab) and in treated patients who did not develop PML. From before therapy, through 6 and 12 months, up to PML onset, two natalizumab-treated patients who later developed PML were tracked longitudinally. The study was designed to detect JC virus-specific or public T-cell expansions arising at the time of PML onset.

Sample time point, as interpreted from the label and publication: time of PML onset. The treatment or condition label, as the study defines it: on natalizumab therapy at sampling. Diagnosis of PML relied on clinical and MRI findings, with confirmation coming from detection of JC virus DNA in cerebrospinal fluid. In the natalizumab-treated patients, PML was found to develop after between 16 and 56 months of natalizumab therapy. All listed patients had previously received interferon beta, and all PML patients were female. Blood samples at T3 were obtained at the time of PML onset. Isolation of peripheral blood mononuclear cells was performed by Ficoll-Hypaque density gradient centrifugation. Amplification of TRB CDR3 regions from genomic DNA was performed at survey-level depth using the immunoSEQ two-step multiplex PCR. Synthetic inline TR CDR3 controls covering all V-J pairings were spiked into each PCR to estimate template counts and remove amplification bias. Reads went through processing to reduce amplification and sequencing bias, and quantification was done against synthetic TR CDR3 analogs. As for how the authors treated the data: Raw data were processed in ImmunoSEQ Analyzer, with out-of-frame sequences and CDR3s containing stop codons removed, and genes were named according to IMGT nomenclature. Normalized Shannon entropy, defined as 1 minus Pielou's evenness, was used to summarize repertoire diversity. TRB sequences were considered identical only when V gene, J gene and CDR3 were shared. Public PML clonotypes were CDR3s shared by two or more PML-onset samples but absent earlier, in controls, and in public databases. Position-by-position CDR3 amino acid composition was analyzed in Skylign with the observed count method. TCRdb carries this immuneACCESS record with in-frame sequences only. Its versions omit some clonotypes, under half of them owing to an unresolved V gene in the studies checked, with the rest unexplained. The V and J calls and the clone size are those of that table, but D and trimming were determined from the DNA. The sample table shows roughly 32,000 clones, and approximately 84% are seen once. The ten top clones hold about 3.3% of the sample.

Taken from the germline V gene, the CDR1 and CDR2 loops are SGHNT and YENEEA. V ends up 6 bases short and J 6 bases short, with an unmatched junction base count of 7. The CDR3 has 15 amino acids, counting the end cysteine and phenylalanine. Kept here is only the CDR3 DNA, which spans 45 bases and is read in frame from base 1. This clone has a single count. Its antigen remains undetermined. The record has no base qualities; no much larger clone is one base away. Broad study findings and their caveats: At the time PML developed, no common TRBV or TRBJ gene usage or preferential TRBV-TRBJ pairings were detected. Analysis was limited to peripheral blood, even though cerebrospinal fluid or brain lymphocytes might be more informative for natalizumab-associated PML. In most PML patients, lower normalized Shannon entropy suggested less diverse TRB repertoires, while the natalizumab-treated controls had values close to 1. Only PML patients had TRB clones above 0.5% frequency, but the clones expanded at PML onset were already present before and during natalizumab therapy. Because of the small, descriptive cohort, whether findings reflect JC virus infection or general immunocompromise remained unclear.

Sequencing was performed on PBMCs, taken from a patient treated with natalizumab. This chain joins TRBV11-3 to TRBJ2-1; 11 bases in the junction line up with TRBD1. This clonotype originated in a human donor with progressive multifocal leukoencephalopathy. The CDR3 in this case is CASSPRTGGSNEQFF. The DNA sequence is TGTGCCAGCAGTCCGAGGACAGGGGGCTCCAATGAGCAGTTCTTC.